The entry below describes one T cell receptor beta chain. The entry originates in a study of response to subunit inactivated influenza vaccine. This CDR3 comprises 16 residues. Trimming took off 1 base at V and 4 bases at J, with 16 bases between the two ends. Germline assignment: CDR1 SGHVS and CDR2 FQNEAQ. Via MiXCR, TCRdb re-called the RT-PCR reads, giving one row per CDR3 protein. The repertoire holds some 550,000 distinct CDR3 sequences, under 25% seen once, with 2.5% to 3% in the top ten. These data are also associated with another study on T cells expressing NK-cell markers. That study adds: UMIs were included in TCR beta cDNA generated by 5'RACE template switching. In the group of eight sequenced donors, seven were HCMV-seropositive and one was seronegative. Dominant NKG2C+ clonotype frequencies of roughly 1.0-7.5% of CD8+ T cells were measured in a handful of donors. These same clonotypes (in four donors) also led the CD3+CD56-NKG2C+ fraction.

This specimen consisted of CD4+ T cells sorted from PBMCs, obtained about 12 days after vaccination. The TCR was taken from a man aged 50 to 60 who received an inactivated influenza vaccine. The chain links TRBV7-8 to TRBJ1-2; D gene unclear. CDR3 nucleotides: TGTGCCAGCAGCTTAGTTCTTTCCGGCACAGCCTATGGCTACACCTTC. It translates to CASSLVLSGTAYGYTF. Complete variable domain (other parts from reference TRBV7-8 and TRBJ1-2): GAGVSQSPRYKVAKRGQDVALRCDPISGHVSLFWYQQALGQGPEFLTYFQNEAQLDKSGLPSDRFFAERPEGSVSTLKIQRTQQEDSAVYLCASSLVLSGTAYGYTFGSGTRLTVV.